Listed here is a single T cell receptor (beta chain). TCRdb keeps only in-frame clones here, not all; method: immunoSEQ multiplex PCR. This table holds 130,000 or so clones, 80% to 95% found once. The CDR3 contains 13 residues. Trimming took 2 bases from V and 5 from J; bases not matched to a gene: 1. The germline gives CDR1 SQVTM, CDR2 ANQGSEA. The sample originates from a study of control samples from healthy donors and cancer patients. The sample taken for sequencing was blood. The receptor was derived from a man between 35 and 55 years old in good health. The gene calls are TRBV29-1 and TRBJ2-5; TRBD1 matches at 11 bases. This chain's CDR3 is CSVERDRGETQYF. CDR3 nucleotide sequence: TGCAGCGTTGAAAGGGACAGGGGGGAGACCCAGTACTTC. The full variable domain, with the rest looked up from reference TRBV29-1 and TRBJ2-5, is SAVISQKPSRDICQRGTSLTIQCQVDSQVTMMFWYRQQPGQSLTLIATANQGSEATYESGFVIDKFPISRPNLTFSTLTVSNMSPEDSSIYLCSVERDRGETQYFGPGTRLLVL.